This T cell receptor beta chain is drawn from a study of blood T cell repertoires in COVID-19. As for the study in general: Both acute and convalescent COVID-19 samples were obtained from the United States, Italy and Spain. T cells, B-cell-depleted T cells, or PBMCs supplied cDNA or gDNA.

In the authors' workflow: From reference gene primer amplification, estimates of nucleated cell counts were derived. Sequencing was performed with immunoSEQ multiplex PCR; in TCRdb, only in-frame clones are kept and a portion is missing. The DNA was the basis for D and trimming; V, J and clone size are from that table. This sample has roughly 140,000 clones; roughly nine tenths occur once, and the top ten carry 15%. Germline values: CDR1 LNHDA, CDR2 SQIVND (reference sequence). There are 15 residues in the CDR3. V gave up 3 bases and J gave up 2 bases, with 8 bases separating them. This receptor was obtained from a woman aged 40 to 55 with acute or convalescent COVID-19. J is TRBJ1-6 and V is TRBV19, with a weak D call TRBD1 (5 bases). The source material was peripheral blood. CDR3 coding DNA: TGTGCCAGTAGTATCAGGGATCCCTATAATTCACCCCTCCACTTT. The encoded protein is CASSIRDPYNSPLHF.